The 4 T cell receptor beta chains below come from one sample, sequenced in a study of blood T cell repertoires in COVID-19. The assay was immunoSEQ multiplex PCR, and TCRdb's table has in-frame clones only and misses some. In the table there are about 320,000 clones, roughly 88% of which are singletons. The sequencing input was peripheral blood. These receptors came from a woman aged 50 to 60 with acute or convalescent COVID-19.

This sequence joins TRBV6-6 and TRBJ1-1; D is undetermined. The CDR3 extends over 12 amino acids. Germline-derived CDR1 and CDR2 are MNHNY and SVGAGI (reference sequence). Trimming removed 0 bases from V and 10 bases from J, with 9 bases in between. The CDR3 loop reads CASSYSEGTAFF. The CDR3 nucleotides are TGTGCCAGCAGTTACTCGGAGGGAACAGCTTTCTTT.

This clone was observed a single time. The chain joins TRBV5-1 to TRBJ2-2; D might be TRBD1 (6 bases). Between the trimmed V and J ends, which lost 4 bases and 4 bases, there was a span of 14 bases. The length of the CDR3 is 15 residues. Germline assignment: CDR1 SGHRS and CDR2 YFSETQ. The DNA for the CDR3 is TGCGCCAGCAGCCCCCAGGACAGTAGCACCGGGGAGCTGTTTTTT. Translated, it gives CASSPQDSSTGELFF. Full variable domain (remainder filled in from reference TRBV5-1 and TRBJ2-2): KAGVTQTPRYLIKTRGQQVTLSCSPISGHRSVSWYQQTPGQGLQFLFEYFSETQRNKGNFPGRFSGRQFSNSRSEMNVSTLELGDSALYLCASSPQDSSTGELFFGEGSRLTVL.

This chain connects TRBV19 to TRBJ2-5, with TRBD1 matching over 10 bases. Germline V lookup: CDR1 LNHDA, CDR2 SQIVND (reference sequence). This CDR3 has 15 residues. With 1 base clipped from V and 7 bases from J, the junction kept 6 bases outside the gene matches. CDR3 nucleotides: TGTGCCAGTAGTATAGGGGACAGGGGATATAGGACCCAGTACTTC. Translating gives CASSIGDRGYRTQYF.

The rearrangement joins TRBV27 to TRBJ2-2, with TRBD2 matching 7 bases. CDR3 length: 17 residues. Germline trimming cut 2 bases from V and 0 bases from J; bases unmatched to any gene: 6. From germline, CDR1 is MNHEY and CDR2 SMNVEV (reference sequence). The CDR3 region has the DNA TGTGCCAGCAGTTTAAGTTGGACTAGGACGAACACCGGGGAGCTGTTTTTT. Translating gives CASSLSWTRTNTGELFF.